The T cell receptor beta chain described here comes from a study of cytomegalovirus exposure and HLA in healthy donors. Overall study: A prior analysis found about 120 million unique TCR beta sequences from 150 million to 200 million T cells.

Overall study results and limits: In a later analysis, V- and J-gene trimming of beta chains associated with a DCLRE1C missense variant, replicated independently. Investigators reported around 150 TCR beta chains as tied to cytomegalovirus.

On this clone: Antigen unknown.

It was with 60 Vbeta and 13 Jbeta primers that the PCR ran. This table comes from immunoSEQ multiplex PCR, and its TCRdb copy is limited to in-frame clones, with some not included. Here the sample spans roughly 140,000 clones, roughly four fifths being singletons. The sequenced sample consisted of PBMCs. This clonotype was obtained from a woman aged 55 to 70 in good health and CMV-seropositive.

The CDR3 DNA reads as TGTGCCAGCAGCCAAGAAGTCGCCAGCGGGAGGGCCATCGACAATGAGCAGTTCTTC. Its translation is CASSQEVASGRAIDNEQFF. The chain has TRBV4-2 and TRBJ2-1, with TRBD2 identical over 10 bases. This CDR3 region has 19 residues. The V and J ends lost 0 bases and 5 bases, in that order; junction bases with no gene match: 13. Looked up from germline, CDR1 is LGHNA and CDR2 is YNFKEQ.